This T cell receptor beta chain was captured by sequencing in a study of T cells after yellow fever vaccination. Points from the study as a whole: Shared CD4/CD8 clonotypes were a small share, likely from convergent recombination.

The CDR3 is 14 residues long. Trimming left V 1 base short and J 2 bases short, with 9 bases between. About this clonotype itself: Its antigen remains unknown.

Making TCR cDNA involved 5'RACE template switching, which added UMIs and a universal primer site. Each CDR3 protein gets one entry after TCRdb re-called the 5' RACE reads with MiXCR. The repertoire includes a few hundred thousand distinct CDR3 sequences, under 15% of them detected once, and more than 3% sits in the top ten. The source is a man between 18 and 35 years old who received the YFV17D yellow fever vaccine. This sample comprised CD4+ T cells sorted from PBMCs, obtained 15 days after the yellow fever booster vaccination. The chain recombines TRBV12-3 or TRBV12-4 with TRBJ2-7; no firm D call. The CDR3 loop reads CASSLEQQTYEQYF. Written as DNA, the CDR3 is TGTGCCAGCAGTTTAGAACAGCAGACCTACGAGCAGTACTTC.